This T cell receptor (beta chain) derives from a study of T-cell memory formation after mild COVID-19. Study background: Largely donor-specific TCR clusters were found.

This CDR3 is 17 amino acids long. V lost 2 bases, J lost 0 bases, and 8 bases stayed unmatched. From germline, CDR1 is MDHEN and CDR2 SYDVKM. Sample barcodes and UMIs were carried by the TCR alpha and TCR beta cDNA libraries that 5'RACE generated with constant-segment primers. TCRdb reprocessed the 5' RACE reads with MiXCR, giving one entry per CDR3 protein. The data contain roughly 400,000 distinct CDR3 sequences, about a sixth of them seen just once; the ten biggest clones take up about 22%. This clonotype was recorded a few times. The sequence was collected from a man between 18 and 29 years old who had mild COVID-19 (a few samples of this study predate the infection). Cell type and time point are not known. The rearrangement uses TRBV28 and TRBJ2-7, with 9 nucleotides matching TRBD2. The sample was PBMCs or a T cell subset sorted from them (not recorded which). CDR3 in DNA: TGTGCCAGCAGTTTAAAGATGGGTAGCGGGAGCTCCTACGAGCAGTACGTC. This codes for CASSLKMGSGSSYEQYV.